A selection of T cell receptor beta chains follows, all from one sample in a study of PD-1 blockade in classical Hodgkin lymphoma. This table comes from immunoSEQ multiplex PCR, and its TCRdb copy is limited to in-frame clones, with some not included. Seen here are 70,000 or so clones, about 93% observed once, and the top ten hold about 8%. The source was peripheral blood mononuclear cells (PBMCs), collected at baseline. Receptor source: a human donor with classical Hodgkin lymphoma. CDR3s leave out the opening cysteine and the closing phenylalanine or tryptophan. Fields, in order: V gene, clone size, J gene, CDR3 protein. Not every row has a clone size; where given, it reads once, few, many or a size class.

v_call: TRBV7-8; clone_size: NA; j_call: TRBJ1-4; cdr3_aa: ASSPRGASLDEKLF
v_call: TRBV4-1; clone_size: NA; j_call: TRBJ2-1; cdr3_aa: ASSTTGGSYNEQF
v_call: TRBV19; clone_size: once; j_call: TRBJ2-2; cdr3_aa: ASSNRRGNTGELF
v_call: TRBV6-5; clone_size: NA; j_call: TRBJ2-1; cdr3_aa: ASSYTGTNNEQF
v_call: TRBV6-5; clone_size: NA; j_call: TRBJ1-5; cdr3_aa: ASGGTGNQPQH
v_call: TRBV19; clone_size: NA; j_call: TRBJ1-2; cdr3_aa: ASRTDRGWNYGYT
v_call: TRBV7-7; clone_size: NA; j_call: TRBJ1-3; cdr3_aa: ASSLSANSGNTIY
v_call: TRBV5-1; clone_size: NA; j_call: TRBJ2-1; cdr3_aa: ASSLAPRSYNEQF
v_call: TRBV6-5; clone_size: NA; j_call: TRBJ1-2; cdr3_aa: ASSVRAVADGYT
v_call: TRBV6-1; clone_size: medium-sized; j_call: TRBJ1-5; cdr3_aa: ASSEMTGNNQPQH
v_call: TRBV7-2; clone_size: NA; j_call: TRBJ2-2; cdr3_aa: ASSFQGTNTGELF
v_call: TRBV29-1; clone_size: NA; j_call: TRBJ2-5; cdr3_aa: SVEYRIQETQY
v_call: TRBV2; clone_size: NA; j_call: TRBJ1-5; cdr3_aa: ASSPGTGSNQPQH
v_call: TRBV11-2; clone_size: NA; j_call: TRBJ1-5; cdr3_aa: ASSLGPDQPQH
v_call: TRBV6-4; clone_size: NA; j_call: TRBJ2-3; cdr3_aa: ASSDSGISSTDTQY